A single sample gave rise to the 18 T cell receptor beta chains below, sequenced in a study of blood T cell repertoires in COVID-19. The assay was immunoSEQ multiplex PCR, and TCRdb's table has in-frame clones only and misses some. The sample contains roughly 230,000 clones, 75% to 85% of which appear only once. Material: peripheral blood. These receptors came from a human donor in a cohort sampled during active COVID-19.

This chain uses TRBV12-3 or TRBV12-4 with TRBJ1-3, with a tentative D call TRBD1 (5 bases). Trimming removed 7 bases from V and 0 bases from J, with 7 bases in between. CDR3 length: 13 amino acids. The CDR3 coding sequence is TGTGCCAGCATTAGGGGCTCTGGAAACACCATATATTTT. Translation gives CASIRGSGNTIYF.

V is TRBV11-2 and J is TRBJ2-1, with D perhaps matching TRBD2 (6 bases). Trimming removed 5 bases at V and 4 bases at J, with 21 bases between. This CDR3 spans 17 amino acids. CDR1 and CDR2 from the germline V gene are SGHAT and FQNNGV. CDR3 amino acids: CASSVIRAGLAYNEQFF. CDR3 sequence (DNA): TGTGCCAGCAGCGTAATCAGGGCGGGGTTGGCGTACAATGAGCAGTTCTTC.

This clone came up a few times. V gene TRBV14 combines with J gene TRBJ2-5; a possible D gene is TRBD1 (6 bases). Germline V gene sequence: CDR1 SGHDN, CDR2 FVKESK. With 2 bases removed from V and 2 bases from J, the gap between germline ends came to 12 bases. CDR3 length: 15 residues. The CDR3, as DNA: TGTGCCAGCAGCCAAACCGGGACAAGACAAGAGACCCAGTACTTC. Amino acids: CASSQTGTRQETQYF.

V is TRBV2 and J is TRBJ1-6; the D gene is possibly TRBD1 (5 bases). CDR3 size: 15 residues. Looked up from germline, CDR1 is SNHLY and CDR2 is FYNNEI. V was cut by 2 bases and J by 10 bases, with 15 bases left in between. The CDR3 sequence: CASSEQSGGRSPLHF. The CDR3 DNA follows: TGTGCCAGCAGTGAACAGTCGGGGGGAAGATCACCCCTCCACTTT.

This chain uses TRBV27 with TRBJ2-5; 10 bases are shared with TRBD1. CDR3 length: 17 amino acids. Trimming took 2 bases from V and 4 from J; bases not matched to a gene: 10. CDR1 and CDR2 (germline): MNHEY, SMNVEV (reference sequence). The CDR3 loop is CASSLQPDRGLGETQYF. CDR3 DNA: TGTGCCAGCAGTTTACAGCCCGACAGGGGGCTAGGAGAGACCCAGTACTTC.

This sequence joins TRBV19 and TRBJ2-7, with TRBD1 identical over 8 bases. The CDR3 has 14 residues. J gave up 9 bases and V 5 bases, and 12 bases lay outside the gene matches. Germline CDR1 is LNHDA and CDR2 is SQIVND (reference sequence). In nucleotides, the CDR3 is TGTGCCAGTAGTCCTGCGGCAGGGGGCGTACGGCAGTACTTC. It codes for CASSPAAGGVRQYF.

The rearrangement links TRBV20-1 to TRBJ2-5; TRBD2 agrees at 10 bases. From germline, CDR1 is DFQATT and CDR2 SNEGSKA (reference sequence). There are 15 residues in the CDR3. V shed 3 bases, J shed 4 bases, and the junction held 8 bases outside the gene matches. In DNA, the CDR3 is TGCAGTGCTAGTAGAGCGGGGGGGCCGGGAGAGACCCAGTACTTC. It encodes CSASRAGGPGETQYF.

This clone was found once. The rearrangement joins TRBV5-8 to TRBJ2-5; 7 positions match TRBD2. From germline, CDR1 is SGHTS and CDR2 YDEGEE. The CDR3 is made up of 15 amino acids. J lost 5 bases, V lost 3 bases, and 10 bases had no gene match. CDR3 in amino acids: CASSSWGGGEETQYF. The CDR3 region has the DNA TGTGCCAGCAGCTCCTGGGGGGGAGGAGAGGAGACCCAGTACTTC.

The J gene is TRBJ2-7, the V gene TRBV3-1 (or the pseudogene TRBV3-2), with 10 nucleotides matching TRBD2. This CDR3 has 16 amino acids. Germline CDR1 reads LGHDT; CDR2 reads YNNKEL (reference sequence). The V and J ends lost 3 bases and 2 bases, in that order; junction bases with no gene match: 7. CDR3: CASSQAPGTSAYEQYF. CDR3 in DNA: TGTGCCAGCAGCCAGGCGCCCGGGACTAGCGCCTACGAGCAGTACTTC.

J is TRBJ1-1 and V is TRBV6-5; D gene uncertain. CDR3 length equals 14 residues. V was cut by 6 bases and J by 2 bases, with 13 bases left in between. Germline CDR1 reads MNHEY; CDR2 reads SVGAGI. The CDR3 DNA reads TGTGCCAGCAGGCCGGTTTTATATAACACTGAAGCTTTCTTT. This gives the protein CASRPVLYNTEAFF.

The chain recombines TRBV27 with TRBJ2-1; 8 bases map to TRBD1. The CDR3 loop spans 15 amino acids. The germline gives CDR1 MNHEY, CDR2 SMNVEV (reference sequence). The ends lost 5 bases at V and 4 bases at J; junction bases unmatched: 7. The CDR3 sequence is CASSTWDRTYNEQFF. CDR3 nucleotides: TGTGCCAGCAGTACCTGGGACAGGACTTACAATGAGCAGTTCTTC.

A remark on this clone: Mismatch with germline at one junction end may stem from a read error. This chain uses TRBV7-7 with TRBJ2-5; D is perhaps TRBD1 (5 bases). This CDR3 has 13 amino acids. Germline CDR1 and CDR2: SSHAT and FNYEAQ (reference sequence). The DNA of the CDR3 is TGTGCTAGCAGCTTAGACAGAGAAGAGACCCAGTACTTC. It yields the protein CASSLDREETQYF.

V and J are TRBV28 and TRBJ2-7, with 8 bases lining up with TRBD2. The CDR3 runs 16 residues. Looked up from germline, CDR1 is MDHEN and CDR2 is SYDVKM. The ends lost 6 bases at V and 2 bases at J; junction bases unmatched: 12. Written as DNA, the CDR3 is TGTGCCAGCAGCGGGGGGGGCCAGGGGCAACCCTACGAGCAGTACTTC. Its protein is CASSGGGQGQPYEQYF.

This chain joins TRBV5-4 and TRBJ1-2; D remains ambiguous. Trimming removed 5 bases at V and 2 bases at J, with 16 bases between. The CDR3 contains 15 residues. The germline V gene has CDR1 SGHNT and CDR2 YYREEE (reference sequence). CDR3 DNA: TGTGCCAGCAGAAGCCCTACCGGTAACAACTATGGCTACACCTTC. Protein: CASRSPTGNNYGYTF.

This clone appeared once. This chain connects TRBV11-2 to TRBJ1-4, with a weak D call TRBD1 (6 bases). V shed 2 bases and J shed 10 bases, with 17 bases lying between them. Germline CDR1 and CDR2: SGHAT and FQNNGV. The CDR3 runs to 15 residues. The chain's CDR3 is CASSLRTDERGKLFF. The CDR3 DNA reads as TGTGCCAGCAGCTTACGGACAGATGAAAGAGGAAAACTGTTTTTT.

The J gene is TRBJ2-3, the V gene TRBV27; 9 bases map to TRBD2. The germline V gene has CDR1 MNHEY and CDR2 SMNVEV (reference sequence). The CDR3 contains 15 residues. The J segment lost 0 bases and the V segment lost 8 bases, leaving 6 bases of the junction unmatched. The CDR3 is CASRRLAVSTDTQYF. The CDR3 DNA follows: TGTGCCAGCCGTAGACTAGCGGTAAGCACAGATACGCAGTATTTT.

V and J are TRBV11-2 and TRBJ2-2, with D maybe TRBD1 (6 bases). Trimming removed 4 bases at V and 0 bases at J, with 15 bases between. The V gene's germline CDR1 is SGHAT and CDR2 FQNNGV. The CDR3 consists of 17 residues. CDR3 coding DNA: TGTGCCAGCAGCTGGCAGGGGTCCGGGTCGAACACCGGGGAGCTGTTTTTT. Protein sequence: CASSWQGSGSNTGELFF.

The rearrangement links TRBV13 to TRBJ2-2; D is possibly TRBD1 (6 bases). The CDR3 is 19 amino acids. With 1 base removed from V and 7 bases from J, the gap between germline ends came to 25 bases. Germline values: CDR1 PRHDT, CDR2 FYEKMQ (reference sequence). Written as DNA, the CDR3 is TGTGCCAGCAGCTTAGAGCGACTGAACAGGGCAGGCTCAGACGGGGAGCTGTTTTTT. Protein sequence: CASSLERLNRAGSDGELFF.